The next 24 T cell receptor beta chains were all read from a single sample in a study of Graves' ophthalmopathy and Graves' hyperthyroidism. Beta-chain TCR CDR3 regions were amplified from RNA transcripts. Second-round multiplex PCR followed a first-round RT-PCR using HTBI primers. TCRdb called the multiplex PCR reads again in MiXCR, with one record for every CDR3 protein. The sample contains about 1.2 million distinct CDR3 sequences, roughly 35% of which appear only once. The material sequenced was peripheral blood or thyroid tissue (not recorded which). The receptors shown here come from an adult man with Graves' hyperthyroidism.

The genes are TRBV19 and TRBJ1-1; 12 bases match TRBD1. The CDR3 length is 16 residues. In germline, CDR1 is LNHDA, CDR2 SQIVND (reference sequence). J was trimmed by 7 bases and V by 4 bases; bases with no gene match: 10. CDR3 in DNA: TGTGCCAGTAGTACCGGGACAGGGGGCGAGTATGGTGAAGCTTTCTTT. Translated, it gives CASSTGTGGEYGEAFF.

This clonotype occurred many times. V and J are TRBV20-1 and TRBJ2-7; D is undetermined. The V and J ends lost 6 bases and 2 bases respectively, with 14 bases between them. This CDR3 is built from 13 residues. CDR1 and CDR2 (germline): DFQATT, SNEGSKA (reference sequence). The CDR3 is CSAPLGGTYEQYF. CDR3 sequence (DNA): TGCAGTGCCCCCCTGGGCGGTACCTACGAGCAGTACTTC.

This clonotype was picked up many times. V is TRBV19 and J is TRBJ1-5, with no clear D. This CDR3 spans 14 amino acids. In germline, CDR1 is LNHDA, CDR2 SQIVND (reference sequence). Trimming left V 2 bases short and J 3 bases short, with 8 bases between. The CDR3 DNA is TGTGCCAGTAGTATATGGTCAGACAATCAGCCCCAGCATTTT. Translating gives CASSIWSDNQPQHF.

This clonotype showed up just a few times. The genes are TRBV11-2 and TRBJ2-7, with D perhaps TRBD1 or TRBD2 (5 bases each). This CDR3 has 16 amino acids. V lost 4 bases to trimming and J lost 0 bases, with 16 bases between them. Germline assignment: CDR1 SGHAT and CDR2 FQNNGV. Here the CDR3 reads CASSSTRTRSSYEQYF. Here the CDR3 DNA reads TGTGCCAGCAGCTCCACTAGGACACGAAGCTCCTACGAGCAGTACTTC.

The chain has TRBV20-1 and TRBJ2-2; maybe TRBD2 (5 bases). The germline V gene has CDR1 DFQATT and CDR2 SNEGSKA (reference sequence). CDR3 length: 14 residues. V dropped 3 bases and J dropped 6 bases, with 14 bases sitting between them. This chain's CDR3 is CSASEGRLPGELFF. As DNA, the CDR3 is TGCAGTGCTAGTGAGGGCCGGCTCCCCGGGGAGCTGTTTTTT.

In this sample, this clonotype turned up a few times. CDR3 sequence (DNA): TGCGCCAGCAGCTTGGCCGGGACCGACTATAATTCACCCCTCCACTTT. Protein: CASSLAGTDYNSPLHF. The chain recombines TRBV5-1 with TRBJ1-6; tentative D call: TRBD1 (5 bases). Germline V lookup: CDR1 SGHRS, CDR2 YFSETQ. CDR3 size: 16 residues. V gave up 0 bases and J gave up 3 bases, with 10 bases separating them.

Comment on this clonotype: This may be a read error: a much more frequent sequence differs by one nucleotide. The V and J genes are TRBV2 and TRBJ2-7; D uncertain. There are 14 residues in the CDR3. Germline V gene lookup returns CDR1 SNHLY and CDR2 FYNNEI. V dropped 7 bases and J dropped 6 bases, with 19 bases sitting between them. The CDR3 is CASTVRLPPCEQYF. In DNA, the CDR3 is TGTGCCAGCACAGTCCGCCTACCCCCCTGCGAGCAGTACTTC.

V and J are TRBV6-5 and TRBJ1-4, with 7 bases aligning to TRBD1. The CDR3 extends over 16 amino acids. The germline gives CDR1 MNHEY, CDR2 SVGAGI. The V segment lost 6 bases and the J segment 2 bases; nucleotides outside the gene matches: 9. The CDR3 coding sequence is TGTGCCAGCAGCTTAGCCAAGGGGGCGACTAATGAAAAACTGTTTTTT. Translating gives CASSLAKGATNEKLFF.

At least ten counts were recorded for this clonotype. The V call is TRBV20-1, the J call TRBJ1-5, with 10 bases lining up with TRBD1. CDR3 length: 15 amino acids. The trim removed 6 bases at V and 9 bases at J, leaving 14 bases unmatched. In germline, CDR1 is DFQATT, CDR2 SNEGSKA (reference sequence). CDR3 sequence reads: CSATTRGQGSGPQHF. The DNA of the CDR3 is TGCAGTGCGACCACCCGGGGACAGGGGTCCGGGCCCCAGCATTTT.

The CDR3 spells CAISESQGKYSGANVLTF. The CDR3 coding sequence is TGTGCCATCAGTGAGTCACAGGGGAAATACTCTGGGGCCAACGTCCTGACTTTC. The V gene is TRBV10-3, the J gene TRBJ2-6; 7 bases are a match to TRBD1. Germline loops: CDR1 ENHRY, CDR2 SYGVKD. This CDR3 contains 18 residues. The ends lost 0 bases at V and 0 bases at J; junction bases unmatched: 5.

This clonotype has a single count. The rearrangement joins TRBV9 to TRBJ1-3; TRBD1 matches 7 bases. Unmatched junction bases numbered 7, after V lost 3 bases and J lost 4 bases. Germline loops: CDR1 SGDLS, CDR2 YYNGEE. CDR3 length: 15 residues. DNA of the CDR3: TGTGCCAGCAGCGCAGGGGGGGGGATCGGAAACACCATATATTTT. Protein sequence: CASSAGGGIGNTIYF.

The CDR3 DNA follows: TGTGCCAGCGGCCAAGGGGACGCGCAGTATTTT. This encodes CASGQGDAQYF. The chain recombines TRBV7-2 with TRBJ2-3, with D perhaps matching TRBD1 or TRBD2 (5 bases each). V was cut by 8 bases and J by 10 bases, with 13 bases left in between. Per germline, CDR1 SGHTA and CDR2 FQGNSA. This CDR3 contains 11 residues.

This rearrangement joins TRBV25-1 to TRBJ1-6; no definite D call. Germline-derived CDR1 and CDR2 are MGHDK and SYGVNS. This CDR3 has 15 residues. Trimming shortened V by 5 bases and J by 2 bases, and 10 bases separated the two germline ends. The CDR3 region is CASSPTRTYNSPLHF. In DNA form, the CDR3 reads TGTGCCAGCAGTCCGACTAGAACCTATAATTCACCCCTCCACTTT.

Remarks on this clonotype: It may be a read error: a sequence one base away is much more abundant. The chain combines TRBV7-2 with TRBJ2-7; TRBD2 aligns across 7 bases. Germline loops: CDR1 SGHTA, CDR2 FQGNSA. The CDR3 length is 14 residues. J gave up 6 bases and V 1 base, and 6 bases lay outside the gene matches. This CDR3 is CASSLVGGFGEQYF. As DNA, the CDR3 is TGTGCCAGCAGCTTAGTGGGGGGGTTCGGCGAGCAGTACTTC.

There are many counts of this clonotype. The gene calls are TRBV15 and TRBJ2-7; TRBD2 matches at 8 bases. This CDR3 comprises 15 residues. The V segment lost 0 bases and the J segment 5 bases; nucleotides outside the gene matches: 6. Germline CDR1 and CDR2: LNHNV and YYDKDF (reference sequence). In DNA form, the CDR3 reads TGTGCCACCAGCAGAGATGGGGCGGGGGGCGACGAGCAGTACTTC. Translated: CATSRDGAGGDEQYF.

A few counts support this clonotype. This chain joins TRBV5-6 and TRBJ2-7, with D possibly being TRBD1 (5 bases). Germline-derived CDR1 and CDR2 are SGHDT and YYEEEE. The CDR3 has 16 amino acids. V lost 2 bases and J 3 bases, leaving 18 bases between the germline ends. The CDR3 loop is CASSLFDRDRDYEQYF. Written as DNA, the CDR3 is TGTGCCAGCAGCTTATTCGACAGAGACAGAGACTACGAGCAGTACTTC.

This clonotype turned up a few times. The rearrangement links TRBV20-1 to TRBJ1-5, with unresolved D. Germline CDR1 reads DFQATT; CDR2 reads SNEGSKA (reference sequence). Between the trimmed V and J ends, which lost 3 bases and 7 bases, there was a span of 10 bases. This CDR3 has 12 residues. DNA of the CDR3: TGCAGTGCTAGGAGAGTGGGGCAGCCCCAGCATTTT. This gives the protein CSARRVGQPQHF.

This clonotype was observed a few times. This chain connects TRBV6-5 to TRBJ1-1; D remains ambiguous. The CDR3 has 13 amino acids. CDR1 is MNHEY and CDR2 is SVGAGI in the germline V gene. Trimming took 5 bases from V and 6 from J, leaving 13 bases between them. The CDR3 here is CASSARSPPEAFF. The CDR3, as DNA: TGTGCCAGCAGTGCTCGATCCCCTCCTGAAGCTTTCTTT.

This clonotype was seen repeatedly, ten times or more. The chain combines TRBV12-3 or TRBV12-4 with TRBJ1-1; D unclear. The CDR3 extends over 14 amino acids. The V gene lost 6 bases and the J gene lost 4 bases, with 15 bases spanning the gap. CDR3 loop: CASSPLGIGTEAFF. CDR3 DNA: TGTGCCAGCAGCCCCCTTGGGATCGGCACTGAAGCTTTCTTT.

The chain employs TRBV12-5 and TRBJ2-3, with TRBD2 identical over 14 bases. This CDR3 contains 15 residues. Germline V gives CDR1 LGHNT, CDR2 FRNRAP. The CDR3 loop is CASPGTSGGEETQYF. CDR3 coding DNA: TGTGCCAGCCCCGGGACTAGCGGGGGAGAGGAGACCCAGTATTTT.

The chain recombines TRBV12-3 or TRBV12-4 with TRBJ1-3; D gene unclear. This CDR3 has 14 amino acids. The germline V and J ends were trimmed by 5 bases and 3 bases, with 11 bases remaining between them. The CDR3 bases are TGTGCCAGCAGTGAAATGGGAGATGGAAACACCATATATTTT. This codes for CASSEMGDGNTIYF.

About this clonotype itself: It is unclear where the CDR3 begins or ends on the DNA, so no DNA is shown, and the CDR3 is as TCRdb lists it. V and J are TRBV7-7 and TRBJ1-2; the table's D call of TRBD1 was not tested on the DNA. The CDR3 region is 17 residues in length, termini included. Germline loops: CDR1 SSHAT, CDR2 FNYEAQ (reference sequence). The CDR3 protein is CVLLCQHNRRTPYGYTF.

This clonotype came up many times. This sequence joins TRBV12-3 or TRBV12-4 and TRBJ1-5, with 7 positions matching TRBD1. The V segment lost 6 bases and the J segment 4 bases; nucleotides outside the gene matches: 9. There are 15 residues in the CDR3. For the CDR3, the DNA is TGTGCCAGCAGCAACGAGACAGGGCTGAATCAGCCCCAGCATTTT. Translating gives CASSNETGLNQPQHF.

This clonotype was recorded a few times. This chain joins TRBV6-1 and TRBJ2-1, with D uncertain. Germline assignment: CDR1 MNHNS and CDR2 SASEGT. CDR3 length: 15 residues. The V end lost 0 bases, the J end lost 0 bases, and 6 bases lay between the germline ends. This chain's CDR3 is CASSEAAGSYNEQFF. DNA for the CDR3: TGTGCCAGCAGTGAAGCGGCAGGCTCCTACAATGAGCAGTTCTTC.